This T cell receptor beta chain was documented in a study of blood T cell repertoires in COVID-19. At the level of the study: Specimens from acute and convalescent COVID-19 originated in the United States, Italy and Spain. T cells, B-cell-depleted T cells, or PBMCs provided the cDNA or gDNA that served as material.

Trimming removed 5 bases from V and 0 bases from J; junction bases left unmatched: 7. Looked up from germline, CDR1 is SEHNR and CDR2 is FQNEAQ (reference sequence). CDR3 length equals 18 residues. The method was immunoSEQ multiplex PCR; TCRdb's version includes in-frame clones alone and lacks a portion of them. The sample carries under 200,000 clones, less than 85% recorded once. Participants were aged roughly 18 to 89 years from about 25 US areas. Membership in each cohort depended on participant-reported clinical history. Material for sequencing was PBMCs or T cells enriched from blood (not recorded which). The chain joins TRBV7-9 to TRBJ2-1; TRBD2 agrees at 13 bases. The TCR was taken from a woman aged 60-70 years with acute COVID-19. The CDR3 coding sequence is TGTGCCAGCAGCCCGACTAGCGGGGGGCAGAGCTCCTACAATGAGCAGTTCTTC. Protein: CASSPTSGGQSSYNEQFF.